This T cell receptor (beta chain) was found in a study of T cell repertoires in cytomegalovirus infection. Germline loops: CDR1 DFQATT, CDR2 SNEGSKA (reference sequence). V lost 0 bases, J lost 11 bases, and 10 bases stayed unmatched. The CDR3 has 14 amino acids. MiXCR, run by TCRdb on the reads, gives a single entry per CDR3 protein. In the table there are about 130,000 distinct CDR3 sequences, about 10% of which are singletons. This receptor was identified in a human donor in good health (CMV status not recorded). Some clones in this sample may be carry-over from other donors' samples. Material: PBMCs. The chain combines TRBV20-1 with TRBJ1-1, with 9 bases that match TRBD1. The CDR3: CSARDQPRGTGAFF. Here the CDR3 DNA reads TGCAGTGCTAGAGATCAGCCGAGGGGGACAGGGGCTTTCTTT.